The clone carrying this TCR beta chain came up many times. Its antigen is undetermined. The CDR3 has 14 residues. V was pared by 0 bases and J by 2 bases, with 10 bases between. Germline CDR1 reads DFQATT; CDR2 reads SNEGSKA (reference sequence). Unsorted libraries used 2 million PBMCs kept at -80 degrees C. As for the cDNA, it was generated by 5'RACE with 10-nucleotide random UMIs. TCRdb independently ran MiXCR on the 5' RACE reads; one entry per CDR3 protein. The sample has 40,000 to 50,000 distinct CDR3 sequences, 2% to 3% seen once. This sample is part of a study of neurological immune-mediated disorders. Overall study results and limits: Levels of TCR clonal expansion peaked in HTLV-1-associated myelopathy and reached their lowest in multiple sclerosis, under those of healthy controls. The absence of shared CDR3 amino acid sequences among expanded clones across subjects suggests private repertoires in all groups.

The specimen sequenced was PBMCs. The chain has TRBV20-1 and TRBJ2-5, with D possibly TRBD1 on 5 matching bases. This TCR was recovered from a man aged 25 to 45 with multiple sclerosis. In DNA form, the CDR3 reads TGCAGTGCTAGAGATTCCAGGGCACAAGAGACCCAGTACTTC. It encodes CSARDSRAQETQYF.